One sample yielded the 29 T cell receptor beta chains listed below, sequenced in a study of T cell changes during pregnancy in multiple sclerosis. Profiled with immunoSEQ multiplex PCR; TCRdb holds only in-frame clones, not every one. The sample records roughly 110,000 clones, roughly nine tenths being singletons. The sample here was peripheral blood, taken in the third trimester of pregnancy. The receptors come from a female donor with multiple sclerosis, enrolled in a pregnancy study.

V is TRBV6-6 and J is TRBJ2-3; the match to TRBD1 covers 7 bases. CDR1 MNHNY and CDR2 SVGAGI come from the germline V gene (reference sequence). J lost 4 bases, V lost 0 bases, and 7 bases had no gene match. This CDR3 contains 16 residues. CDR3 DNA: TGTGCCAGCAGTTACTCGAGACAGGGTGGGGCAGATACGCAGTATTTT. It is translated as CASSYSRQGGADTQYF.

The chain carries TRBV5-1 and TRBJ2-7; 9 bases map to TRBD1. The germline CDR1 and CDR2 sequences are SGHRS and YFSETQ. CDR3 length equals 15 residues. Trimming at V came to 2 bases and at J to 0 bases, leaving 3 bases not matched to a gene. CDR3 protein: CASSLRTGASYEQYF. As DNA, the CDR3 is TGCGCCAGCAGCTTAAGGACAGGGGCCTCCTACGAGCAGTACTTC. The full variable domain, in which reference TRBV5-1 and TRBJ2-7 provide the parts outside the CDR3, is KAGVTQTPRYLIKTRGQQVTLSCSPISGHRSVSWYQQTPGQGLQFLFEYFSETQRNKGNFPGRFSGRQFSNSRSEMNVSTLELGDSALYLCASSLRTGASYEQYFGPGTRLTVT.

The V gene is TRBV5-1, the J gene TRBJ1-1, with a tentative D call TRBD1 (6 bases). The CDR3 has 14 amino acids. Germline lookup yields CDR1 SGHRS and CDR2 YFSETQ. Trimming removed 3 bases from V and 3 bases from J, with 12 bases in between. The CDR3 DNA reads as TGCGCCAGCAGCTGGGGGGCGGGGGACACTGAAGCTTTCTTT. Protein: CASSWGAGDTEAFF.

This clone has a single count. The genes are TRBV6-5 and TRBJ1-4, with 10 nucleotides matching TRBD1. The V segment lost 5 bases and the J segment 8 bases; nucleotides outside the gene matches: 5. The CDR3 consists of 14 residues. Looked up from germline, CDR1 is MNHEY and CDR2 is SVGAGI. The CDR3 loop reads CASSRGTGVEKLFF. The CDR3 DNA reads TGTGCCAGCAGTCGAGGGACAGGGGTGGAAAAACTGTTTTTT.

The rearrangement joins TRBV7-9 to TRBJ1-2; D gene ambiguous. Deletions cut 7 bases from V and 6 bases from J, with 21 bases between. The CDR3 has 15 residues. Germline CDR1 reads SEHNR; CDR2 reads FQNEAQ (reference sequence). CDR3: CASTQSFRSVNGYTF. CDR3 sequence (DNA): TGTGCCAGCACCCAATCCTTCCGTTCGGTGAATGGCTACACCTTC.

This chain connects TRBV18 to TRBJ1-2; TRBD1 is a possible D gene (6 bases). The CDR3 spans 15 residues. Looked up from germline, CDR1 is KGHSH and CDR2 is LQKENI. The germline V and J ends were trimmed by 2 bases and 2 bases, with 12 bases remaining between them. The CDR3 DNA reads as TGTGCCAGCTCACCAGAGGACAGACTAAACTATGGCTACACCTTC. This translates into CASSPEDRLNYGYTF.

V usage is TRBV5-1 and J usage is TRBJ2-7, with TRBD1 matching 7 bases. Germline loops: CDR1 SGHRS, CDR2 YFSETQ. The CDR3 is made up of 14 amino acids. J gave up 4 bases and V 4 bases, and 8 bases lay outside the gene matches. DNA for the CDR3: TGCGCCAGCAGCACTGGGACAGCCAGATACGAGCAGTACTTC. It yields the protein CASSTGTARYEQYF.

V usage is TRBV7-8 and J usage is TRBJ1-5; possibly TRBD1 for D (6 bases). Looked up from germline, CDR1 is SGHVS and CDR2 is FQNEAQ. V lost 4 bases and J lost 3, with 10 bases in between. This CDR3 contains 14 residues. The DNA for the CDR3 is TGTGCCAGCAGCTCAGGACAGTACAATCAGCCCCAGCATTTT. Translating gives CASSSGQYNQPQHF.

The chain joins TRBV5-1 to TRBJ2-1; 15 bases match TRBD2. CDR3 size: 18 residues. Per the germline V gene, CDR1 is SGHRS and CDR2 is YFSETQ. Trimming at V came to 4 bases and at J to 0 bases, leaving 5 bases not matched to a gene. The CDR3 sequence: CASSRTSGRAVSYNEQFF. For the CDR3, the DNA is TGCGCCAGCAGCAGGACTAGCGGGAGGGCCGTCTCCTACAATGAGCAGTTCTTC.

The chain combines TRBV27 with TRBJ1-5, with no clear D. Trimming shortened V by 0 bases and J by 7 bases, and 7 bases separated the two germline ends. Germline V gene lookup returns CDR1 MNHEY and CDR2 SMNVEV (reference sequence). The CDR3 totals 13 residues. Written as DNA, the CDR3 is TGTGCCAGCAGTTTATCGAGGGCGCAGCCCCAGCATTTT. This sequence encodes CASSLSRAQPQHF.

The gene calls are TRBV14 and TRBJ2-3; perhaps TRBD2 as D (6 bases). The CDR3 extends over 17 amino acids. Trimming took off 4 bases at V and 0 bases at J, with 17 bases between the two ends. Germline CDR1 reads SGHDN; CDR2 reads FVKESK. In DNA, the CDR3 is TGTGCCAGCAGCCGGAACGTCGGGGGACTTAGCACAGATACGCAGTATTTT. It specifies CASSRNVGGLSTDTQYF.

The V and J genes are TRBV10-2 and TRBJ2-2; TRBD1 matches at 8 bases. The V segment lost 8 bases and the J segment 3 bases; nucleotides outside the gene matches: 8. Germline CDR1 is WSHSY and CDR2 is SAAADI. The length of the CDR3 is 15 residues. The CDR3 here is CASAYRGAYTGELFF. The DNA for the CDR3 is TGCGCCAGCGCTTACAGGGGGGCTTACACCGGGGAGCTGTTTTTT.

The chain couples TRBV19 to TRBJ2-7, with a possible D match to TRBD2 (6 bases). The V end lost 3 bases, the J end lost 2 bases, and 14 bases lay between the germline ends. This CDR3 is built from 15 residues. Germline values: CDR1 LNHDA, CDR2 SQIVND (reference sequence). The CDR3 DNA reads as TGTGCCAGTAGTATTAATCTAGCGACTACCTACGAGCAGTACTTC. Protein sequence: CASSINLATTYEQYF.

This clone showed up just once. This rearrangement joins TRBV7-2 to TRBJ2-3; 7 bases map to TRBD1. Germline lookup yields CDR1 SGHTA and CDR2 FQGNSA. V shed 4 bases, J shed 2 bases, and the junction held 6 bases outside the gene matches. The CDR3 is 15 amino acids. CDR3 bases: TGTGCCAGCAGCTCGGACAGGAACCCCACAGATACGCAGTATTTT. This encodes CASSSDRNPTDTQYF.

For this clone: The sample carries other DNA sequences with the same CDR3. The gene calls are TRBV6-1 and TRBJ2-3; 11 bases line up with TRBD2. The trim removed 4 bases at V and 3 bases at J, leaving 3 bases unmatched. The germline CDR1 and CDR2 sequences are MNHNS and SASEGT. The CDR3 covers 15 residues. The CDR3 nucleotides read TGTGCCAGCAGTGCGCTAGCGGGGGGAACAGATACGCAGTATTTT. This encodes CASSALAGGTDTQYF.

The chain employs TRBV28 and TRBJ2-1; 9 positions match TRBD2. The CDR3 has 13 amino acids. The germline V gene has CDR1 MDHEN and CDR2 SYDVKM. The trim removed 2 bases at V and 8 bases at J, leaving 1 base unmatched. CDR3: CASSLLAGHEQFF. For the CDR3, the DNA is TGTGCCAGCAGTTTACTAGCGGGACATGAGCAGTTCTTC.

The chain recombines TRBV7-8 with TRBJ1-1; 7 bases map to TRBD1. Per the germline V gene, CDR1 is SGHVS and CDR2 is FQNEAQ. V was clipped by 5 bases and J by 0 bases; unmatched bases: 15. CDR3 length equals 18 residues. In nucleotides, the CDR3 is TGTGCCAGCAGCCCCCGCCGGGACAGATACCTTATGAACACTGAAGCTTTCTTT. Amino acid sequence: CASSPRRDRYLMNTEAFF.

The chain links TRBV10-3 to TRBJ1-3; 8 positions match TRBD1. Germline V lookup: CDR1 ENHRY, CDR2 SYGVKD. CDR3 length: 18 residues. V was pared by 4 bases and J by 4 bases, with 15 bases of the junction left unmatched. The CDR3 protein is CAISGDLLLGTGGNTIYF. The CDR3 bases are TGTGCCATCAGTGGGGACCTCCTTTTAGGGACAGGAGGAAACACCATATATTTT.

V and J are TRBV7-9 and TRBJ2-1, with 12 bases fitting TRBD2. CDR3 length: 16 residues. The V segment lost 5 bases and the J segment 3 bases; nucleotides outside the gene matches: 5. Germline lookup yields CDR1 SEHNR and CDR2 FQNEAQ (reference sequence). This CDR3 is CASSRTSGAVYNEQFF. CDR3 bases: TGTGCCAGCAGCCGGACTAGCGGGGCGGTCTACAATGAGCAGTTCTTC.

The chain joins TRBV27 to TRBJ1-1; the D gene is possibly TRBD1 (6 bases). V shed 6 bases and J shed 0 bases, with 20 bases lying between them. The germline gives CDR1 MNHEY, CDR2 SMNVEV (reference sequence). This CDR3 is 17 amino acids long. CDR3 loop: CASRPTWDIEVNTEAFF. CDR3 nucleotide sequence: TGTGCCAGCAGGCCCACCTGGGACATTGAGGTGAACACTGAAGCTTTCTTT.

The chain has TRBV27 and TRBJ1-2; D possibly corresponds to TRBD1 (5 bases). CDR3 length equals 14 residues. V lost 5 bases to trimming and J lost 8 bases, with 18 bases between them. Germline lookup yields CDR1 MNHEY and CDR2 SMNVEV (reference sequence). The CDR3 loop is CASSAQPGERGYTF. CDR3 nucleotide sequence: TGTGCCAGCAGTGCCCAGCCGGGGGAGAGGGGCTACACCTTC.

About this clone: Germline and junction disagree at one end, which may indicate a read error. The rearrangement links TRBV6-1 to TRBJ2-7; 8 bases are shared with TRBD2. The germline V gene has CDR1 MNHNS and CDR2 SASEGT. CDR3 length: 14 residues. The CDR3 is CASSEAPKSGRRSF. The CDR3 nucleotides read TGTGCCAGCAGTGAAGCGCCGAAAAGCGGGAGAAGGTCCTTC.

The chain carries TRBV11-2 and TRBJ1-2; D not resolved. V was pared by 0 bases and J by 1 base, with 15 bases between. Germline CDR1 reads SGHAT; CDR2 reads FQNNGV. CDR3 length equals 17 residues. CDR3 sequence reads: CASSLDLFEGLNYGYTF. CDR3 coding DNA: TGTGCCAGCAGCTTAGATCTATTCGAGGGCCTTAACTATGGCTACACCTTC.

This rearrangement joins TRBV5-1 to TRBJ1-2, with D hard to call. V was trimmed by 4 bases and J by 4 bases, leaving 20 bases between them. The CDR3 loop spans 16 amino acids. CDR1 is SGHRS, CDR2 YFSETQ, per germline. In DNA form, the CDR3 reads TGCGCCAGCAGCCCGGGCGGGGAGGATCTTGTCTATGGCTACACCTTC. Its translation: CASSPGGEDLVYGYTF.

This clone was found a few times. J is TRBJ1-1 and V is TRBV29-1; D unresolved. The CDR3 contains 11 residues. The germline CDR1 and CDR2 sequences are SQVTM and ANQGSEA. Deletions cut 5 bases from V and 2 bases from J, with 6 bases between. The CDR3 nucleotides are TGCAGCGTTAGACTAAACACTGAAGCTTTCTTT. Protein product: CSVRLNTEAFF.

The chain combines TRBV5-1 with TRBJ1-1; 8 nucleotides align to TRBD1. With V trimmed by 2 bases and J by 2 bases, 2 bases remained unmatched. This CDR3 spans 14 amino acids. CDR1 and CDR2 (germline): SGHRS, YFSETQ. CDR3 coding DNA: TGCGCCAGCAGCTTAACAGGGGGAAACACTGAAGCTTTCTTT. It codes for CASSLTGGNTEAFF.

J is TRBJ2-7 and V is TRBV9; D possibly corresponds to TRBD2 (5 bases). The length of the CDR3 is 16 residues. Germline loops: CDR1 SGDLS, CDR2 YYNGEE. Between the trimmed V and J ends, which lost 0 bases and 0 bases, there was a span of 13 bases. The chain's CDR3 is CASSVDGSVSSYEQYF. In nucleotides, the CDR3 is TGTGCCAGCAGCGTAGATGGTAGCGTAAGCTCCTACGAGCAGTACTTC.

The rearrangement links TRBV19 to TRBJ1-2; D might be TRBD1 (6 bases). V dropped 3 bases and J dropped 3 bases, with 8 bases sitting between them. This CDR3 is built from 13 residues. Germline V gene sequence: CDR1 LNHDA, CDR2 SQIVND (reference sequence). The CDR3 is CASSIHRDYGYTF. CDR3 DNA sequence: TGTGCCAGTAGTATTCACAGGGACTATGGCTACACCTTC.

This chain connects TRBV21-1 to TRBJ2-7; the DNA was not compared with TRBD2, the D call given in the table. TRBV21-1 is deemed a pseudogene. The CDR3 has 17 residues. The CDR3 nucleotides are TGTGCCAGCATGCGGGGGCGGGTACTAGCGGGTGCCTACGAGCAGTACTTC. This encodes CASMRGRVLAGAYEQYF.